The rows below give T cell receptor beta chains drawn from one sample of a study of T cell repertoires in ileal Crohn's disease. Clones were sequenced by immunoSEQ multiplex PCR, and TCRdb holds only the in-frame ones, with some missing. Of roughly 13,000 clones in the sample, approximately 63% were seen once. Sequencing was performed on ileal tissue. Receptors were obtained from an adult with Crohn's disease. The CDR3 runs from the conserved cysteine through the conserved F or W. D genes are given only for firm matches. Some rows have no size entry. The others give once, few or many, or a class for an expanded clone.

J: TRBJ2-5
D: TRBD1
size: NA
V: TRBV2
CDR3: CASSRTGWAETQYF
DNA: TGTGCCAGCAGTCGGACAGGGTGGGCAGAGACCCAGTACTTC

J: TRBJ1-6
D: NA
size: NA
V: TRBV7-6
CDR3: CASSLSGDNSPLHF
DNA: TGTGCCAGCAGCTTATCAGGGGATAATTCACCCCTCCACTTT

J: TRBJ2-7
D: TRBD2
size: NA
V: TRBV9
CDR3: CASSRTSVPASSYEQYF
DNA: TGTGCCAGCAGCAGGACTAGCGTCCCCGCGAGCTCCTACGAGCAGTACTTC

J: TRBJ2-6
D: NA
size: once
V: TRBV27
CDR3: CASSLSSGANVLTF
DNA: TGTGCCAGCAGTTTGTCCTCTGGGGCCAACGTCCTGACTTTC

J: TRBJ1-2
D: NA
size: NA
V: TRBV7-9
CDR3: CASSAIGGYTF
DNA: TGTGCCAGCAGCGCAATCGGCGGCTACACCTTC

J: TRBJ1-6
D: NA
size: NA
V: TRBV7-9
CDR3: CASSLRAENSPLHF
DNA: TGTGCCAGCAGCTTACGGGCAGAGAATTCACCCCTCCACTTT

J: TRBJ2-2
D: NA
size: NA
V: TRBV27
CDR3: CASSLNAFGELFF
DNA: TGTGCCAGCAGTTTAAACGCCTTCGGGGAGCTGTTTTTT

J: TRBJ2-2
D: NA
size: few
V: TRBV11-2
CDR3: CASSQDPRAGELFF
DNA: TGTGCCAGCAGCCAGGACCCGAGGGCCGGGGAGCTGTTTTTT

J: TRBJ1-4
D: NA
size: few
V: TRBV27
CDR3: CASKIREHNEKLFF
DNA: TGTGCCAGCAAAATACGAGAGCATAATGAAAAACTGTTTTTT

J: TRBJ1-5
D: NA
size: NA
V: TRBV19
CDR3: CASSILPHNQPQHF
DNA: TGTGCCAGTAGTATACTCCCGCATAATCAGCCCCAGCATTTT

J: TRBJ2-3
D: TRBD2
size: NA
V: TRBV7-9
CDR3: CASSRDSGGDTQYF
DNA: TGTGCCAGCAGCCGGGACTCGGGGGGGGATACGCAGTATTTT

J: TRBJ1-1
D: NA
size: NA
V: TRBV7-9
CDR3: CASSSRRGAKTEAFF
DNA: TGTGCCAGCAGCTCCCGAAGGGGGGCGAAGACTGAAGCTTTCTTT

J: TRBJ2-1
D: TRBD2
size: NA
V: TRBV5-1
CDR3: CASSRPKERGAVSYNEQFF
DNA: TGCGCCAGCAGCCGACCTAAGGAGCGGGGGGCCGTCTCCTACAATGAGCAGTTCTTC

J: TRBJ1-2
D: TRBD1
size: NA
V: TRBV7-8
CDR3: CASSPGTGGAYYGYTF
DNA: TGTGCCAGCAGCCCTGGGACAGGGGGCGCCTACTATGGCTACACCTTC

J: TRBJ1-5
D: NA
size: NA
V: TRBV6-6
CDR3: CASTSPNQPQHF
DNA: TGTGCCAGCACCAGTCCCAATCAGCCCCAGCATTTT

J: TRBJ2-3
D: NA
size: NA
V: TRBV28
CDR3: CASSPTGIGTQYF
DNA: TGTGCCAGCAGTCCCACAGGTATTGGTACGCAGTATTTT

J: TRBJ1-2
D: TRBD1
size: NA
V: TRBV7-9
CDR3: CASSSGTGEANYGYTF
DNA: TGTGCCAGCAGCTCCGGGACAGGGGAGGCTAACTATGGCTACACCTTC

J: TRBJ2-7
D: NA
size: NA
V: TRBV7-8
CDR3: CASSLMEDSYEQYF
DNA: TGTGCCAGCAGCTTAATGGAGGATTCCTACGAGCAGTACTTC

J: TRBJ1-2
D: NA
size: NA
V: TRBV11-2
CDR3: CASSLVGDAWGYTF
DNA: TGTGCCAGCAGCTTAGTTGGGGACGCCTGGGGCTACACCTTC

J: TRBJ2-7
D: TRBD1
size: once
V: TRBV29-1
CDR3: CSALGTGSYEQYF
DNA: TGCAGCGCCCTTGGGACAGGAAGCTACGAGCAGTACTTC

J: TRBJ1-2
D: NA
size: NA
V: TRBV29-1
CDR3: CSVDMGYGYTF
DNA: TGCAGCGTTGATATGGGGTATGGCTACACCTTC

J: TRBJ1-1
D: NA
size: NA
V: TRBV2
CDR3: CASRFDSKTEAFF
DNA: TGTGCCAGCAGATTTGACAGCAAGACTGAAGCTTTCTTT

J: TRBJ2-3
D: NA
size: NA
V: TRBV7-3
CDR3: CASSPAAKGTDTQYF
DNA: TGTGCCAGCAGCCCTGCTGCGAAGGGCACAGATACGCAGTATTTT

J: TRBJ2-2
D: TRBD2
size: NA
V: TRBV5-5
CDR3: CASSWEGLNTGELFF
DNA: TGTGCCAGCAGCTGGGAGGGATTAAACACCGGGGAGCTGTTTTTT

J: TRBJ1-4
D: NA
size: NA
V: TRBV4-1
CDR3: CASSQGGGGRLVPREEKLFF
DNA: TGCGCCAGCAGCCAAGGCGGTGGGGGGCGACTAGTCCCAAGGGAAGAAAAACTGTTTTTT

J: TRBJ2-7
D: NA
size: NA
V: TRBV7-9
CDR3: CASSLYDYEQYF
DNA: TGTGCCAGCAGCTTATACGACTACGAGCAGTACTTC

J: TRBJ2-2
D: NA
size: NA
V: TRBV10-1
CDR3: CASSGLLGTGELFF
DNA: TGCGCCAGCAGTGGTCTCTTAGGCACCGGGGAGCTGTTTTTT

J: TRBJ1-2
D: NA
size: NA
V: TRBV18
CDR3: CASSPQRTTNYGYTF
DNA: TGTGCCAGCTCACCCCAACGGACAACTAACTATGGCTACACCTTC

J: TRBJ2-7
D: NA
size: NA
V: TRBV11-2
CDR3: CASSLGRGPYEQYF
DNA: TGTGCCAGCAGCTTAGGCCGGGGGCCCTACGAGCAGTACTTC

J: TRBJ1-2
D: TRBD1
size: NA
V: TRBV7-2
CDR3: CASSLAGRTGGGYTF
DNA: TGTGCCAGCAGCTTAGCGGGTAGGACAGGCGGGGGCTACACCTTC

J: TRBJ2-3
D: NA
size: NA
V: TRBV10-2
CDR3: CASSESGSRGTDTQYF
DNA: TGCGCCAGCAGTGAATCGGGATCTAGAGGTACGGATACGCAGTATTTT

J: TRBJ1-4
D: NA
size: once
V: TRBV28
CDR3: CASTQGGATNEKLFF
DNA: TGTGCCAGCACACAGGGTGGCGCAACTAATGAAAAACTGTTTTTT

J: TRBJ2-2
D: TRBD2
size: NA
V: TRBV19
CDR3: CASSASGVKTGELFF
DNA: TGTGCCAGTAGCGCAAGCGGGGTAAAGACCGGGGAGCTGTTTTTT

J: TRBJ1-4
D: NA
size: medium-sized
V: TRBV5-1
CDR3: CASSPSGSNNEKLFF
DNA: TGCGCCAGCAGCCCCAGCGGGTCCAACAATGAAAAACTGTTTTTT

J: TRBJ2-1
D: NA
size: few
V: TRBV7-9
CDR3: CASSFWAVWDEQFF
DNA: TGTGCCAGCAGCTTTTGGGCCGTTTGGGATGAGCAGTTCTTC

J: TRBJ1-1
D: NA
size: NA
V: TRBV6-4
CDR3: CASITITDRKITEAFF
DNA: TGTGCCAGCATTACAATCACGGACAGAAAAATCACTGAAGCTTTCTTT

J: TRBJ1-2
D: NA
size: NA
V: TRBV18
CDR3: CASSPEEDYGYTF
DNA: TGTGCCAGCTCACCGGAAGAGGATTATGGCTACACCTTC

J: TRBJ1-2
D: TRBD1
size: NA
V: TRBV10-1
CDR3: CASSPDRVYGYTF
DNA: TGCGCCAGCAGTCCGGACAGGGTCTATGGCTACACCTTC

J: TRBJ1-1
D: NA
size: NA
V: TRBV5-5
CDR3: CASSLVALRGNTEAFF
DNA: TGTGCCAGCAGCTTGGTCGCCTTGAGGGGGAACACTGAAGCTTTCTTT

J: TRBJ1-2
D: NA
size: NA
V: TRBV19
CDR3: CASRGGRGYGYTF
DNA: TGTGCCAGCCGAGGGGGGCGAGGTTATGGCTACACCTTC

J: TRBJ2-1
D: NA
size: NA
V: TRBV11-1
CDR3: CASSLDPLVAEFF
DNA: TGTGCCAGCAGCTTAGACCCCCTAGTTGCCGAGTTCTTC

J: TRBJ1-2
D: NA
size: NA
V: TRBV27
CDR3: CASSQQHYYGYTF
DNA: TGTGCCAGCAGCCAACAGCATTACTATGGCTACACCTTC

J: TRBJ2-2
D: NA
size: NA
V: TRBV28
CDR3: CASRLFQALDTGELFF
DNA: TGTGCCAGCAGGTTATTCCAGGCGTTGGACACCGGGGAGCTGTTTTTT

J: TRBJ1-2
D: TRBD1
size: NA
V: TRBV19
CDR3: CASSNSRPPTGNTF
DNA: TGTGCCAGTAGCAACTCCCGCCCACCGACAGGGAACACCTTC

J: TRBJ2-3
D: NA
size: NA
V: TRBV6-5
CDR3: CASSLTGPRPTDTQYF
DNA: TGTGCCAGCAGTTTAACCGGCCCTCGACCCACAGATACGCAGTATTTT

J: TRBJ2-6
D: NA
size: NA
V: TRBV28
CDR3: CASNLGGSLGANVLTF
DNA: TGTGCCAGCAATCTTGGAGGGTCCCTTGGGGCCAACGTCCTGACTTTC

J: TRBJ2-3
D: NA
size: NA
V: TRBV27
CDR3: CASSLKGFGGTRSQDTQYF
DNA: TGTGCCAGCAGTTTAAAAGGGTTTGGGGGGACCAGGAGTCAAGATACGCAGTATTTT

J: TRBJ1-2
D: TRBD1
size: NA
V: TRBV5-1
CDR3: CASSWDSHNYGYTF
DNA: TGCGCCAGCAGCTGGGACAGCCATAACTATGGCTACACCTTC

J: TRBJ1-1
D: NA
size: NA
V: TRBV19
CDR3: CASRVGGVTEAFF
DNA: TGTGCCAGTAGGGTCGGAGGGGTCACTGAAGCTTTCTTT

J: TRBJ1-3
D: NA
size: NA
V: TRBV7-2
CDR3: CASRHRQDSGNTIYF
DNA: TGTGCCAGCAGGCATAGACAGGACTCTGGAAACACCATATATTTT

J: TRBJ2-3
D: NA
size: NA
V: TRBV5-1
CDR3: CASRVQGLSTQYF
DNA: TGCGCCAGCAGGGTACAGGGACTATCCACGCAGTATTTT

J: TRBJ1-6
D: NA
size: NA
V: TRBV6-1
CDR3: CASSEVRAGVKPLHF
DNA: TGTGCCAGCAGTGAAGTTAGGGCAGGGGTCAAGCCCCTCCACTTT

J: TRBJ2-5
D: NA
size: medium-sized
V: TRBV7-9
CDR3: CASSRTDEETQYF
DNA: TGTGCCAGCAGCCGGACTGATGAGGAGACCCAGTACTTC

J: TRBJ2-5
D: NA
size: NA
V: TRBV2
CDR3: CASSGAIQETQYF
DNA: TGTGCCAGCAGTGGGGCGATCCAAGAGACCCAGTACTTC

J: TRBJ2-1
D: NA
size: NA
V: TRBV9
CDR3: CASSVDGLAAPGDEQFF
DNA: TGTGCCAGCAGCGTAGATGGTCTAGCCGCACCCGGGGATGAGCAGTTCTTC

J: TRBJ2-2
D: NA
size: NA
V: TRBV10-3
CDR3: CAISESIGELFF
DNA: TGTGCCATCAGTGAGTCTATCGGGGAGCTGTTTTTT

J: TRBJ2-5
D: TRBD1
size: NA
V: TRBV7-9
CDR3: CASSSNRDRTVQETQYF
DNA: TGTGCCAGCAGCTCCAACCGGGACAGGACGGTTCAAGAGACCCAGTACTTC